This record covers a single TCR beta chain. These data are taken from a study of blood T cell repertoires in COVID-19. In germline, CDR1 is MNHEY, CDR2 SVGAGI. CDR3 length: 15 amino acids. Trimming stripped 5 bases from V and 0 bases from J, with 11 bases between. Profiled with immunoSEQ multiplex PCR; TCRdb holds only in-frame clones, not every one. Of 35,000 to 40,000 clones listed, around 80% were seen once; the top ten hold 35% to 45%. The TCR comes from a man older than 75 with active or convalescent COVID-19. The chain has TRBV6-5 and TRBJ2-1; D is uncertain. The sequenced material came from peripheral blood. CDR3 in amino acids: CASSPTVSSYNEQFF. CDR3 nucleotide sequence: TGTGCCAGCAGTCCCACAGTGAGCTCCTACAATGAGCAGTTCTTC.